A single sample gave rise to the 24 T cell receptor beta chains below, sequenced in a study of blood T cell repertoires in COVID-19. Some clones are missing from TCRdb's copy, which holds only in-frame ones; the method was immunoSEQ multiplex PCR. The profile covers just over 300,000 clones, with approximately 86% appearing a single time and around 8.9% taken by the ten largest. Source material: PBMCs or T cells enriched from blood (not recorded which). The receptors originated from a woman aged 18-30 years who had recovered from COVID-19.

The chain uses TRBV4-2 and TRBJ2-5, with D possibly matching TRBD2 (5 bases). Germline loops: CDR1 LGHNA, CDR2 YNFKEQ. The CDR3 is 15 amino acids. The ends were cut back, 4 bases at V and 4 bases at J, with 16 bases in the middle. CDR3 in amino acids: CASSRLGEERETQYF. CDR3 nucleotide sequence: TGTGCCAGCAGCCGCCTCGGGGAAGAGCGAGAGACCCAGTACTTC.

The gene calls are TRBV5-1 and TRBJ1-6; 7 nucleotides match TRBD1. J was trimmed by 9 bases and V by 3 bases; bases with no gene match: 9. Germline assignment: CDR1 SGHRS and CDR2 YFSETQ. This CDR3 spans 15 amino acids. CDR3 coding DNA: TGCGCCAGCAGCTGGGGGACAGCATTAGGTTCACCCCTCCACTTT. Translated: CASSWGTALGSPLHF.

V is TRBV7-3 and J is TRBJ2-3, with 10 bases aligning to TRBD2. Per the germline V gene, CDR1 is SGHTA and CDR2 is FQGTGA. CDR3 length: 17 residues. The V gene end was trimmed by 5 bases and the J gene end by 1 base; junction bases not matched to a gene: 9. The CDR3: CASSVAGGSRGTDTQYF. The CDR3 bases are TGTGCCAGCAGCGTAGCGGGGGGATCTCGGGGCACAGATACGCAGTATTTT.

The chain combines TRBV18 with TRBJ2-7; TRBD1 is a possible D gene (6 bases). Between the trimmed V and J ends, which lost 0 bases and 5 bases, there was a span of 14 bases. CDR3 length equals 15 residues. CDR1 and CDR2 (germline): KGHSH, LQKENI. CDR3 nucleotides: TGTGCCAGCTCACCACCCGGTTTCACAGGGCACGAGCAGTACTTC. Translation gives CASSPPGFTGHEQYF. The entire variable domain, with the rest obtained from reference TRBV18 and TRBJ2-7, is as follows: NAGVMQNPRHLVRRRGQEARLRCSPMKGHSHVYWYRQLPEEGLKFMVYLQKENIIDESGMPKERFSAEFPKEGPSILRIQQVVRGDSAAYFCASSPPGFTGHEQYFGPGTRLTVT.

V usage is TRBV29-1 and J usage is TRBJ2-7, with 7 bases aligning to TRBD1. The length of the CDR3 is 15 residues. CDR1 SQVTM and CDR2 ANQGSEA come from the germline V gene. The trim removed 8 bases at V and 3 bases at J, leaving 16 bases unmatched. Here the CDR3 DNA reads TGCAGCACACGGGACAGTCAGGACCCCAACTACGAGCAGTACTTC. Amino acids: CSTRDSQDPNYEQYF.

J is TRBJ2-7 and V is TRBV7-3; TRBD1 might be the D (6 bases). V lost 1 base and J lost 4, with 8 bases in between. Germline V CDR1 and CDR2: SGHTA, FQGTGA. The CDR3 spans 13 residues. In nucleotides, the CDR3 is TGTGCCAGCAGCTTAATGAGGGGGTACGAGCAGTACTTC. It yields the protein CASSLMRGYEQYF. The full variable domain, in which reference TRBV7-3 and TRBJ2-7 provide the parts outside the CDR3, is GAGVSQTPSNKVTEKGKYVELRCDPISGHTALYWYRQSLGQGPEFLIYFQGTGAADDSGLPNDRFFAVRPEGSVSTLKIQRTERGDSAVYLCASSLMRGYEQYFGPGTRLTVT.

This clone turned up a few times. The chain employs TRBV15 and TRBJ1-1; possible D gene TRBD1, 5 bases. Germline lookup yields CDR1 LNHNV and CDR2 YYDKDF (reference sequence). V dropped 6 bases and J dropped 4 bases, with 15 bases sitting between them. The CDR3 has 14 residues. Here the CDR3 reads CATREGPLRTEAFF. As DNA, the CDR3 is TGTGCCACCAGGGAGGGACCCCTTCGCACTGAAGCTTTCTTT.

The chain carries TRBV5-1 and TRBJ1-4; a possible D gene is TRBD1 (6 bases). Germline values: CDR1 SGHRS, CDR2 YFSETQ. This CDR3 spans 14 amino acids. Trimming took 3 bases from V and 0 from J, leaving 6 bases between them. In nucleotides, the CDR3 is TGCGCCAGCAGCTCAGGGGCAACTAATGAAAAACTGTTTTTT. Translated, it gives CASSSGATNEKLFF.

There are a few counts of this clone. Mismatch with germline at one junction end may stem from a read error. V is TRBV7-9 and J is TRBJ2-1; 14 bases are shared with TRBD2. The germline CDR1 and CDR2 sequences are SEHNR and FQNEAQ (reference sequence). This CDR3 region has 16 residues. The CDR3 loop is CASSPRLAGGPVIPLF. For the CDR3, the DNA is TGTGCCAGCAGCCCGAGACTAGCGGGAGGGCCTGTGATTCCCCTCTTC.

The rearrangement uses TRBV5-1 and TRBJ1-4; D gene uncertain. CDR3 length: 18 residues. V lost 0 bases and J 0 bases, leaving 15 bases between the germline ends. Germline lookup yields CDR1 SGHRS and CDR2 YFSETQ. The DNA for the CDR3 is TGCGCCAGCAGCTTGGCCACGGCAGGTTTTGCAACTAATGAAAAACTGTTTTTT. Amino acids: CASSLATAGFATNEKLFF.

The chain combines TRBV7-2 with TRBJ1-2; maybe TRBD1 (6 bases). Germline CDR1 is SGHTA and CDR2 is FQGNSA. This CDR3 is built from 15 residues. Trimming left V 0 bases short and J 2 bases short, with 10 bases between. The CDR3 DNA is TGTGCCAGCAGCTTAGCGTGGCAGGGGAACTATGGCTACACCTTC. Its translation is CASSLAWQGNYGYTF.

The CDR3 DNA reads TGTGCCAGCAGCTCGTACCAGGGGTCTGGAAACACCATATATTTT. It yields the protein CASSSYQGSGNTIYF. The chain links TRBV5-4 to TRBJ1-3; TRBD1 might be the D (6 bases). CDR3 length equals 15 residues. CDR1 is SGHNT and CDR2 is YYREEE in the germline V gene (reference sequence). With 3 bases removed from V and 1 base from J, the gap between germline ends came to 11 bases.

The rearrangement joins TRBV7-3 to TRBJ2-7; D possibly corresponds to TRBD1 (5 bases). V lost 5 bases, J lost 0 bases, and 23 bases lay in between. Germline-derived CDR1 and CDR2 are SGHTA and FQGTGA. This CDR3 has 18 residues. The CDR3 bases are TGTGCCAGCAGCCCGGACGCAGGGCCCCCATTTCACTCCTACGAGCAGTACTTC. Its protein is CASSPDAGPPFHSYEQYF.

The rearrangement joins TRBV6-5 to TRBJ2-4; 7 bases match TRBD2. V shed 5 bases, J shed 6 bases, and the junction held 7 bases outside the gene matches. The CDR3 has 14 amino acids. Germline V gives CDR1 MNHEY, CDR2 SVGAGI. CDR3 nucleotide sequence: TGTGCCAGCAGTAGGGGAGGGTTCTTAAACATTCAGTACTTC. It encodes CASSRGGFLNIQYF.

This clone was counted a single time. V is TRBV19 and J is TRBJ2-5, with D possibly TRBD2 on 7 matching bases. CDR3 length equals 13 residues. Germline lookup yields CDR1 LNHDA and CDR2 SQIVND (reference sequence). Trimming left V 7 bases short and J 5 bases short, with 14 bases between. CDR3 DNA: TGTGCCAGTAACCAACAGGGAGGGGAGACCCAGTACTTC. This codes for CASNQQGGETQYF.

The rearrangement uses TRBV28 and TRBJ2-1; TRBD1 matches 8 bases. Trimming cost V 6 bases and J 7 bases; bases outside gene matches: 11. The CDR3 has 15 amino acids. Germline V gene data show CDR1 as MDHEN and CDR2 as SYDVKM. The CDR3 is CASRPRTGRRNEQFF. CDR3 sequence (DNA): TGTGCCAGCAGGCCCCGGACAGGGCGGAGGAATGAGCAGTTCTTC.

The chain links TRBV9 to TRBJ2-5; D possibly corresponds to TRBD1 (5 bases). CDR3 size: 13 residues. Trimming shortened V by 2 bases and J by 5 bases, and 10 bases separated the two germline ends. Germline V gives CDR1 SGDLS, CDR2 YYNGEE. The CDR3 loop reads CASSVRATETQYF. The CDR3 DNA reads as TGTGCCAGCAGCGTCAGGGCTACGGAGACCCAGTACTTC.

This chain uses TRBV30 with TRBJ2-7; D gene unclear. The CDR3 is made up of 12 amino acids. CDR1 and CDR2 from the germline V gene are GTSNPN and SVGIG (reference sequence). V gave up 4 bases and J gave up 5 bases, with 12 bases separating them. The CDR3 coding sequence is TGTGCCTGGACCCCTGGCCAGAACGAGCAGTACTTC. It specifies CAWTPGQNEQYF.

The chain uses TRBV19 and TRBJ1-5; TRBD1 might be the D (6 bases). The ends were cut back, 5 bases at V and 0 bases at J, with 11 bases in the middle. Germline V gene data show CDR1 as LNHDA and CDR2 as SQIVND (reference sequence). The CDR3 totals 15 residues. The CDR3 DNA reads TGTGCCAGTAGTGAACAGGGTTTTAGCAATCAGCCCCAGCATTTT. Amino acids: CASSEQGFSNQPQHF.

This chain joins TRBV12-3 or TRBV12-4 and TRBJ1-5; TRBD1 agrees at 7 bases. This CDR3 is built from 13 residues. V shed 5 bases, J shed 4 bases, and the junction held 2 bases outside the gene matches. CDR3 DNA: TGTGCCAGCAGTCAACAGGGGAATCAGCCCCAGCATTTT. This gives the protein CASSQQGNQPQHF.

The rearrangement links TRBV11-2 to TRBJ1-3, with D possibly being TRBD1 (5 bases). Germline V gene lookup returns CDR1 SGHAT and CDR2 FQNNGV. Deletions cut 5 bases from V and 0 bases from J, with 11 bases between. The CDR3 is 15 residues long. The CDR3 DNA is TGTGCCAGCAGCCAGGACATGCCCTCTGGAAACACCATATATTTT. Encoded protein: CASSQDMPSGNTIYF.

This chain uses TRBV7-3 with TRBJ1-2; perhaps TRBD1 as D (6 bases). V lost 0 bases to trimming and J lost 5 bases, with 13 bases between them. The CDR3 consists of 15 residues. Germline V gene data show CDR1 as SGHTA and CDR2 as FQGTGA. The CDR3 DNA sequence: TGTGCCAGCAGCTTAACGGCAGGGCAGGGGTATGGCTACACCTTC. Translating gives CASSLTAGQGYGYTF.

The chain combines TRBV6-5 with TRBJ1-5; 7 nucleotides agree with TRBD1. V lost 5 bases and J lost 0; bases outside the gene matches: 4. The CDR3 sequence is 15 residues long. From germline, CDR1 is MNHEY and CDR2 SVGAGI. CDR3 sequence (DNA): TGTGCCAGCAGTAGTGACAGGGATAGCAATCAGCCCCAGCATTTT. Translating gives CASSSDRDSNQPQHF.

The chain is built from TRBV5-4 and TRBJ1-1; TRBD1 aligns across 7 bases. From germline, CDR1 is SGHNT and CDR2 YYREEE (reference sequence). The CDR3 is 14 amino acids. The ends lost 6 bases at V and 0 bases at J; junction bases unmatched: 5. The CDR3 coding sequence is TGTGCCAGCAACCGGGACAGCGTGAACACTGAAGCTTTCTTT. This gives the protein CASNRDSVNTEAFF.